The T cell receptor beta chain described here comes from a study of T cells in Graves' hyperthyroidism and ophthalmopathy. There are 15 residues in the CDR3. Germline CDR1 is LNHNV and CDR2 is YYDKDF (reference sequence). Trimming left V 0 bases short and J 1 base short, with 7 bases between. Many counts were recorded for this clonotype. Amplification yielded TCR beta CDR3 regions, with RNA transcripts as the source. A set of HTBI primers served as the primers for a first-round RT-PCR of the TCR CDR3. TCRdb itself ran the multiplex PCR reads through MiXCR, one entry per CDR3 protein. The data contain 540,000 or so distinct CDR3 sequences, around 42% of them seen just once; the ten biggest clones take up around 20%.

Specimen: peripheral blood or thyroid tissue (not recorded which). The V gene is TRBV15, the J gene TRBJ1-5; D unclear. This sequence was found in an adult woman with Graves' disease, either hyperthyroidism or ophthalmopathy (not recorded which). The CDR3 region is CATSRESPSNQPQHF. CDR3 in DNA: TGTGCCACCAGCAGAGAAAGTCCCAGCAATCAGCCCCAGCATTTT.